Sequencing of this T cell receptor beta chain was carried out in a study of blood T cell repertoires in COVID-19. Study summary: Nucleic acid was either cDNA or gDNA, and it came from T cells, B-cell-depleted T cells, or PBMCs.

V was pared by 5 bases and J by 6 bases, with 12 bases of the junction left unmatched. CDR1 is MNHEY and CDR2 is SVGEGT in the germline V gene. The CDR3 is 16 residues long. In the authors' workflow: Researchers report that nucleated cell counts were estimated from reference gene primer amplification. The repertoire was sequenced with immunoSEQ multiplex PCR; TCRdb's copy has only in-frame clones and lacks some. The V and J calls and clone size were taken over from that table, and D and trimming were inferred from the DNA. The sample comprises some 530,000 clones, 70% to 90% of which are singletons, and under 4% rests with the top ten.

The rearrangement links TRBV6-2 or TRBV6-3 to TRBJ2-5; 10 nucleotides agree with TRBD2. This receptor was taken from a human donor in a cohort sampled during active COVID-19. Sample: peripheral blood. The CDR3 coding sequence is TGTGCCAGCAGTCATCCTAGCGGGAGAGATCAAAAGACCCAGTACTTC. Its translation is CASSHPSGRDQKTQYF.